Each of the 5 T cell receptor beta chains below was sequenced from the same sample in a study of blood T cell repertoires in COVID-19. Using immunoSEQ multiplex PCR, the repertoire was profiled, and TCRdb retains in-frame clones only, with some absent. The table has approximately 55,000 clones, less than 95% seen once. The sequencing input was peripheral blood. The source of these receptors is a man in his forties with acute or convalescent COVID-19.

The V call is TRBV27, the J call TRBJ2-7, with TRBD1 matching 7 bases. This CDR3 spans 11 amino acids. The V and J ends lost 8 bases and 4 bases, in that order; junction bases with no gene match: 2. Germline V gene sequence: CDR1 MNHEY, CDR2 SMNVEV (reference sequence). The CDR3 loop is CASFRGYEQYF. The CDR3, as DNA: TGTGCCAGCTTCAGGGGGTACGAGCAGTACTTC.

As DNA, the CDR3 is TGTGCCCTGCTGCGGGAGGACTTTTCTGAGCAGTTCTTC. Amino acid sequence: CALLREDFSEQFF. V and J are TRBV24-1 and TRBJ2-1; 8 nucleotides align to TRBD2. J lost 9 bases, V lost 12 bases, and 12 bases had no gene match. Germline V gene lookup returns CDR1 KGHDR and CDR2 SFDVKD. The CDR3 length is 13 residues.

V usage is TRBV5-1 and J usage is TRBJ2-7; TRBD2 matches 11 bases. The CDR3 is made up of 17 amino acids. The ends lost 3 bases at V and 0 bases at J; junction bases unmatched: 8. Germline CDR1 SGHRS, CDR2 YFSETQ. The CDR3 DNA sequence: TGCGCCAGCAGCTATGGACTAGCGGGTTCGAGCTCCTACGAGCAGTACTTC. Translating gives CASSYGLAGSSSYEQYF. The full variable domain, in which reference TRBV5-1 and TRBJ2-7 provide the parts outside the CDR3, is KAGVTQTPRYLIKTRGQQVTLSCSPISGHRSVSWYQQTPGQGLQFLFEYFSETQRNKGNFPGRFSGRQFSNSRSEMNVSTLELGDSALYLCASSYGLAGSSSYEQYFGPGTRLTVT.

The rearrangement joins TRBV13 to TRBJ2-7; maybe TRBD2 (6 bases). The CDR3 sequence is 16 residues long. CDR1 is PRHDT, CDR2 FYEKMQ, per germline (reference sequence). The V and J ends lost 3 bases and 5 bases respectively, with 20 bases between them. CDR3 coding DNA: TGTGCCAGCAGCTTGACAGACCAGATAGGCGGGGACGAGCAGTACTTC. Translated, it gives CASSLTDQIGGDEQYF.

This clone was seen once. The J gene is TRBJ2-7, the V gene TRBV3-1 (or the pseudogene TRBV3-2), with 8 bases that match TRBD2. The V segment lost 6 bases and the J segment 6 bases; nucleotides outside the gene matches: 10. The germline gives CDR1 LGHDT, CDR2 YNNKEL (reference sequence). CDR3 length equals 14 residues. This CDR3 reads CASRFGRAWGEQYF. CDR3 DNA sequence: TGTGCCAGCAGATTCGGGAGGGCCTGGGGCGAGCAGTACTTC.